What follows are 2 T cell receptor beta chains derived from one specimen sequenced in a study of T cell responses to AZD1222 COVID-19 vaccine. Sequencing was performed with immunoSEQ multiplex PCR; in TCRdb, only in-frame clones are kept and a portion is missing. In the table there are 130,000 or so clones, more than 85% of which are singletons. The sequences come from peripheral blood, collected on day 0 of MenACWY control vaccination. All receptors come from an adult in good health.

The chain recombines TRBV27 with TRBJ1-2, with a weak D call TRBD1 (5 bases). The CDR3 extends over 17 amino acids. Germline V gives CDR1 MNHEY, CDR2 SMNVEV (reference sequence). Trimming pared 3 bases from V and 4 bases from J, leaving 21 bases between. The CDR3, as DNA: TGTGCCAGCAGTTTCTTGACAACTGTACAGGAGCCCTATGGCTACACCTTC. As protein: CASSFLTTVQEPYGYTF.

The genes are TRBV28 and TRBJ2-1; TRBD2 aligns across 7 bases. CDR1 is MDHEN, CDR2 SYDVKM, per germline. The CDR3 is 19 residues long. Unmatched junction bases numbered 19, after V lost 6 bases and J lost 2 bases. CDR3: CASSSQTRGQRGTYNEQFF. The CDR3 DNA sequence: TGTGCCAGCAGCTCCCAGACTCGTGGCCAGCGGGGTACCTACAATGAGCAGTTCTTC. Based on the CDR3 plus reference TRBV28 and TRBJ2-1, the full variable domain is DVKVTQSSRYLVKRTGEKVFLECVQDMDHENMFWYRQDPGLGLRLIYFSYDVKMKEKGDIPEGYSVSREKKERFSLILESASTNQTSMYLCASSSQTRGQRGTYNEQFFGPGTRLTVL.